The rows below give T cell receptor beta chains drawn from one sample of a study of T cell responses to AZD1222 COVID-19 vaccine. TCRdb keeps only in-frame clones here, not all; method: immunoSEQ multiplex PCR. This table has roughly 120,000 clones, roughly 90% appearing once. The specimen comprised peripheral blood, sampled 28 days after the second AZD1222 dose. The receptor set was obtained from an adult who received the AZD1222 COVID-19 vaccine. The CDR3 runs from the conserved cysteine through the conserved F or W. The D gene is left open where the match is weak. Size values are once, few and many counts, or a class for expanded clones, and some rows have none.

NA	TRBV7-8	NA	TRBJ1-1	TGTGCCAGCAGCTTAGGGCCGGTATACACTGAAGCTTTCTTT	CASSLGPVYTEAFF
NA	TRBV7-9	NA	TRBJ1-3	TGTGCCAGCAGCTTCTTGCCGGGAAACACCATATATTTT	CASSFLPGNTIYF
NA	TRBV7-3	once	TRBJ1-6	TGTGCCAGCCGATTCTCAGATAATTCACCCCTCCACTTT	CASRFSDNSPLHF
NA	TRBV2	few	TRBJ1-4	TGTGCCAGCAGTGAAGGACGGGGGCAGGAAAAACTGTTTTTT	CASSEGRGQEKLFF
TRBD1	TRBV4-2	NA	TRBJ2-7	TGTGCCAGCAGCCAACTCGGGACAGGGAGTTACGAGCAGTACTTC	CASSQLGTGSYEQYF
NA	TRBV20-1	NA	TRBJ1-4	TGCAGTGCTAGTAGGGGGGCTCGGAGAACTAATGAAAAACTGTTTTTT	CSASRGARRTNEKLFF
TRBD1	TRBV12-5	NA	TRBJ2-4	TGTGCTAGTGGTCCCGGGGCAGGGGGCTGGGACATTCAGTACTTC	CASGPGAGGWDIQYF
NA	TRBV10-3	few	TRBJ1-6	TGTGCCATCAGTGACAGGGGTCTTGGAAATTCACCCCTCCACTTT	CAISDRGLGNSPLHF
NA	TRBV10-2	once	TRBJ1-5	TGCGCCAGCAGTGACAGGGGCCTAGGCAATCAGCCCCAGCATTTT	CASSDRGLGNQPQHF
NA	TRBV6-2/TRBV6-3	NA	TRBJ1-1	TGTGCCAGCAGTTACTCGGGGGCTTCTGAAGCTTTCTTT	CASSYSGASEAFF
NA	TRBV5-5	NA	TRBJ1-2	TGTGCCAGCAGCTCCCGAGACTATGGCTACACCTTC	CASSSRDYGYTF
NA	TRBV2	NA	TRBJ1-5	TGTGCCAGCAGTGGGCCTACTAGCAATCAGCCCCAGCATTTT	CASSGPTSNQPQHF
NA	TRBV19	NA	TRBJ1-2	TGTGCCAGTAGTAGTAGCAGGGAGTTGTATGGCTACACCTTC	CASSSSRELYGYTF
TRBD2	TRBV18	once	TRBJ2-1	TGTGCCAGCTCACCTCTAGCGGGGTCCTACAATGAGCAGTTCTTC	CASSPLAGSYNEQFF
NA	TRBV9	NA	TRBJ2-3	TGTGCCAGCGGGGACGGCTTCACAGATACGCAGTATTTT	CASGDGFTDTQYF
TRBD2	TRBV3-1/TRBV3-2	once	TRBJ2-1	TGTGCCAGCAGCCTCACTAGCGGGGGGTTTGAGCAGTTCTTC	CASSLTSGGFEQFF
NA	TRBV4-3	NA	TRBJ1-6	TGCGCCAGCAGCCAAGTTCAAGTCAGGGGTAATTCACCCCTCCACTTT	CASSQVQVRGNSPLHF
NA	TRBV7-2	NA	TRBJ2-6	TGTGCCAGCAGCCCCTTGGGGGCTGGGGCCAACGTCCTGACTTTC	CASSPLGAGANVLTF
NA	TRBV7-6	once	TRBJ1-5	TGTGCCAGCAGCCTGGGGGGGTTCAATCAGCCCCAGCATTTT	CASSLGGFNQPQHF
TRBD2	TRBV28	NA	TRBJ2-3	TGTGCCAGCAATCCGCCCACGGGGGGAAGCACAGATACGCAGTATTTT	CASNPPTGGSTDTQYF
NA	TRBV29-1	NA	TRBJ2-7	TGCAGCGTCGTGCGGACCTACGAGCAGTACTTC	CSVVRTYEQYF
NA	TRBV18	NA	TRBJ2-7	TGTGCCAGCTCACCACCCGCAGCCGAGCAGTACTTC	CASSPPAAEQYF
NA	TRBV18	NA	TRBJ1-1	TGTGCCAGCTCACCACCAGGCTCACTTAGGACTGAAGCTTTCTTT	CASSPPGSLRTEAFF
NA	TRBV11-3	NA	TRBJ2-7	TGTGCCAGCAGCTTAAAATGGGGCGAGCAGTACTTC	CASSLKWGEQYF
NA	TRBV7-9	NA	TRBJ1-4	TGTGCCAGCAGCCCAGCCGGTTTTAATGAAAAACTGTTTTTT	CASSPAGFNEKLFF
NA	TRBV12-3/TRBV12-4	NA	TRBJ1-5	TGTGCCAGCAGTACCGGGCCTAATCAGCCCCAGCATTTT	CASSTGPNQPQHF
NA	TRBV7-9	NA	TRBJ2-3	TGTGCCGGGGAGACGGCGGGTACGCAGTATTTT	CAGETAGTQYF
NA	TRBV9	NA	TRBJ2-3	TGTGCCAGCAGCGTATCCCCAAATACGCAGTATTTT	CASSVSPNTQYF
NA	TRBV5-1	NA	TRBJ2-2	TGCGCCAGCAGCCCCCTGGGACAGAACACCGGGGAGCTGTTTTTT	CASSPLGQNTGELFF
TRBD2	TRBV5-1	NA	TRBJ2-5	TGCGCCAGCAGCTTGGTGCGGGGGGGCCTCCAAGAGACCCAGTACTTC	CASSLVRGGLQETQYF